Following are 14 T cell receptor beta chains from one sample sequenced in a study of OX40 agonist ivuxolimab in advanced cancers. Sequenced by immunoSEQ multiplex PCR; TCRdb stores in-frame clones only, minus some. The data show around 46,000 clones, about 89% seen once. Sequenced here: CD4+ or CD8+ T cells sorted from blood, sampled in a trial of the OX40 agonist ivuxolimab. The receptors were gathered from an adult with an advanced solid tumor such as melanoma, head and neck, liver or kidney cancer.

The chain carries TRBV7-3 and TRBJ2-5; 7 nucleotides line up with TRBD2. The CDR3 covers 13 residues. V gave up 2 bases and J gave up 8 bases; unmatched junction bases: 5. Germline-derived CDR1 and CDR2 are SGHTA and FQGTGA. The CDR3 DNA reads TGTGCCAGCAGCTTAGCGGGAGTTGGAACCCAGTACTTC. Encoded protein: CASSLAGVGTQYF.

Written as DNA, the CDR3 is TGTGCCAGCAGCTTAGATGGGGCGGGAGCAATTTACGAGCAGTACTTC. It yields the protein CASSLDGAGAIYEQYF. This chain connects TRBV7-9 to TRBJ2-7, with 7 bases fitting TRBD2. Germline CDR1 and CDR2: SEHNR and FQNEAQ (reference sequence). J lost 4 bases, V lost 1 base, and 10 bases had no gene match. CDR3 length: 16 residues.

V and J are TRBV4-3 and TRBJ1-1; D perhaps matches TRBD1 (5 bases). The V gene's germline CDR1 is LGHNA and CDR2 YSLEER. Trimming took off 1 base at V and 0 bases at J, with 9 bases between the two ends. This CDR3 is 15 amino acids long. CDR3 in DNA: TGCGCCAGCAGCCAAGGAGGGGTCATGAACACTGAAGCTTTCTTT. Translating it yields CASSQGGVMNTEAFF.

V and J are TRBV7-8 and TRBJ1-2, with D unclear. CDR1 SGHVS and CDR2 FQNEAQ come from the germline V gene. Between the trimmed V and J ends, which lost 5 bases and 5 bases, there was a span of 12 bases. This CDR3 contains 13 residues. The DNA for the CDR3 is TGTGCCAGCAGCACACATGATCTGTATGGCTACACCTTC. Its translation is CASSTHDLYGYTF.

The genes are TRBV7-8 and TRBJ1-1; D is unclear. The germline V and J ends were trimmed by 8 bases and 0 bases, with 7 bases remaining between them. CDR3 length equals 12 residues. CDR1 SGHVS and CDR2 FQNEAQ come from the germline V gene. CDR3 loop: CASEGMNTEAFF. The CDR3, as DNA: TGTGCCAGCGAGGGAATGAACACTGAAGCTTTCTTT. The entire variable domain, with the rest obtained from reference TRBV7-8 and TRBJ1-1, is as follows: GAGVSQSPRYKVAKRGQDVALRCDPISGHVSLFWYQQALGQGPEFLTYFQNEAQLDKSGLPSDRFFAERPEGSVSTLKIQRTQQEDSAVYLCASEGMNTEAFFGQGTRLTVV.

The V gene is TRBV7-3, the J gene TRBJ2-5; D not certain. Trimming pared 0 bases from V and 10 bases from J, leaving 12 bases between. CDR3 length: 13 residues. The V gene's germline CDR1 is SGHTA and CDR2 FQGTGA. CDR3 residues: CASSLTGSANQYF. The CDR3, as DNA: TGTGCCAGCAGCTTAACGGGATCGGCTAACCAGTACTTC.

The genes are TRBV4-3 and TRBJ2-3; 14 positions agree with TRBD2. The V gene end was trimmed by 1 base and the J gene end by 0 bases; junction bases not matched to a gene: 3. The CDR3 runs 18 residues. Germline CDR1 LGHNA, CDR2 YSLEER. CDR3 in amino acids: CASSQGLAGGQSTDTQYF. CDR3 nucleotide sequence: TGCGCCAGCAGCCAAGGACTAGCGGGGGGGCAGAGCACAGATACGCAGTATTTT.

The count of this clone is one. A read error may produce the germline difference seen at one junction end. The rearrangement joins TRBV5-6 to TRBJ2-7, with 11 positions matching TRBD2. The CDR3 sequence is 15 residues long. CDR1 and CDR2 (germline): SGHDT, YYEEEE. CDR3 amino acids: CASGFLAGGLYEQYF. The CDR3 bases are TGTGCCAGCGGCTTCCTAGCGGGAGGACTCTACGAGCAGTACTTC. The variable domain in full, with the rest retrieved from reference TRBV5-6 and TRBJ2-7, is DAGVTQSPTHLIKTRGQQVTLRCSPKSGHDTVSWYQQALGQGPQFIFQYYEEEERQRGNFPDRFSGHQFPNYSSELNVNALLLGDSALYLCASGFLAGGLYEQYFGPGTRLTVT.

The rearrangement uses TRBV5-1 and TRBJ1-6, with 12 bases fitting TRBD1. The V and J ends lost 3 bases and 6 bases, in that order; junction bases with no gene match: 7. The CDR3 consists of 17 residues. The germline gives CDR1 SGHRS, CDR2 YFSETQ. This chain's CDR3 is CASSSLGQGAVNSPLHF. CDR3 nucleotides: TGCGCCAGCAGCTCCTTGGGACAGGGGGCGGTTAATTCACCCCTCCACTTT.

This chain uses TRBV9 with TRBJ1-1; 7 bases fit TRBD1. Germline values: CDR1 SGDLS, CDR2 YYNGEE. This CDR3 has 14 amino acids. Trimming took 2 bases from V and 0 from J; bases not matched to a gene: 1. The CDR3 DNA follows: TGTGCCAGCAGCGTCGGGACAGTGAACACTGAAGCTTTCTTT. Amino acid sequence: CASSVGTVNTEAFF.

The V gene is TRBV27, the J gene TRBJ1-5; D gene uncertain. The germline V and J ends were trimmed by 0 bases and 1 base, with 7 bases remaining between them. The CDR3 length is 15 residues. Germline V CDR1 and CDR2: MNHEY, SMNVEV (reference sequence). CDR3: CASSLSSGSNQPQHF. Written as DNA, the CDR3 is TGTGCCAGCAGTTTATCGAGCGGCAGCAATCAGCCCCAGCATTTT.

A few counts support this clone. The chain links TRBV20-1 to TRBJ1-1; D is unresolved. This CDR3 spans 11 amino acids. Trimming took 5 bases from V and 5 from J, leaving 9 bases between them. In germline, CDR1 is DFQATT, CDR2 SNEGSKA (reference sequence). CDR3 DNA: TGCAGTGCTCCCACCGGGACTGAAGCTTTCTTT. It yields the protein CSAPTGTEAFF.

This rearrangement joins TRBV4-3 to TRBJ2-3; D may be TRBD2 (5 bases). CDR3 length equals 16 residues. V dropped 0 bases and J dropped 0 bases, with 10 bases sitting between them. Germline assignment: CDR1 LGHNA and CDR2 YSLEER. The CDR3 DNA reads TGCGCCAGCAGCCAAGAAGTAGCGATGAGCACAGATACGCAGTATTTT. Translation: CASSQEVAMSTDTQYF.

This clone was seen once. The gene calls are TRBV11-3 and TRBJ2-1; D gene uncertain. V was trimmed by 1 base and J by 3 bases, leaving 13 bases between them. CDR3 length: 16 amino acids. CDR1 and CDR2 from the germline V gene are SGHNT and YENEEA. The CDR3 nucleotides are TGTGCCAGCAGCTTAGGGGTAGGGTCGGGCTACAATGAGCAGTTCTTC. It translates to CASSLGVGSGYNEQFF.